This T cell receptor (beta chain) comes out of a study of T cells after yellow fever vaccination. Regarding this clonotype: The antigen is not known.

The V end was cut by 6 bases, the J end by 4 bases, with 25 bases between. Germline V CDR1 and CDR2: MNHEY, SVGEGT. The CDR3 spans 17 residues. A 5'RACE template-switching step, the method used to make TCR cDNA, added a universal primer site and UMIs. From the 5' RACE reads, TCRdb called clonotypes with MiXCR, one entry per CDR3 protein. The sample yields a few hundred thousand distinct CDR3 sequences, 15% to 20% seen once. Study-level results: Shared CD4/CD8 clonotypes were a small share, likely from convergent recombination. In FACS-sorted repertoires, abundant clonotypes from the bulk population could appear as contaminants. Post-booster reappearance was seen for most primary-vaccination clones (just over 95% CD4, about 88% CD8).

The receptor was derived from a man between 25 and 39 years old who received the YFV17D yellow fever vaccine. The specimen was PBMCs, collected 15 days after the yellow fever booster vaccination. V and J are TRBV6-2 or TRBV6-3 and TRBJ2-7; D is perhaps TRBD2 (5 bases). CDR3 nucleotides: TGTGCCAGCAGCTCGCCCCCTCAGGAGGTCAATTGGTACGAGCAGTACTTC. Its protein is CASSSPPQEVNWYEQYF.